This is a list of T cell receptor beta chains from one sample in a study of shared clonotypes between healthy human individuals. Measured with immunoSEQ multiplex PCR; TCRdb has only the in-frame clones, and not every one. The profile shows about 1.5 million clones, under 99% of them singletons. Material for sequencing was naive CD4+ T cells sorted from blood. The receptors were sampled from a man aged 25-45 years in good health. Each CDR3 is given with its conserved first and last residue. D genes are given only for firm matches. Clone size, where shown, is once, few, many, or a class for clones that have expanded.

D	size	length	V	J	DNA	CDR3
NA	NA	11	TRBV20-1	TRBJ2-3	TGCAGTGCTACCGCCGGGGGTACGCAGTATTTT	CSATAGGTQYF
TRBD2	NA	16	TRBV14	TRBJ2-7	TGTGCCAGCAGCCAAGTTTTACCAGCGGGAGTTGGCGAGCAGTACTTC	CASSQVLPAGVGEQYF
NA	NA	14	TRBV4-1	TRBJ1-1	TGCGCCAGCAGCCATCCGGGTAGGGACACTGAAGCTTTCTTT	CASSHPGRDTEAFF
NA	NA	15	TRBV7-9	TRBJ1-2	TGTGCCAGCAGCCCAGTAAGGCAGGGCTTTGAAGGCTACACCTTC	CASSPVRQGFEGYTF
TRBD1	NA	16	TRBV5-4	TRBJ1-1	TGTGCCAGCAGATCCGGGACAGGGGATGCGGGGACTGAAGCTTTCTTT	CASRSGTGDAGTEAFF
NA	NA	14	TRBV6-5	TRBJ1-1	TGTGCCAGCAGTTACGGGCATTCTGGCACTGAAGCTTTCTTT	CASSYGHSGTEAFF
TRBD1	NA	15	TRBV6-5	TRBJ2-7	TGTGCCAGCAGCTTGATACCGGGACAGAACTACGAGCAGTACTTC	CASSLIPGQNYEQYF
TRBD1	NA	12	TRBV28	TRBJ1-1	TGTGCCAGCAGATCCGGGACAGGGGTGGCTTTCTTT	CASRSGTGVAFF
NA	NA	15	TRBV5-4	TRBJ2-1	TGTGCCAGCAGCCCGACTACTATGGATTACAATGAGCAGTTCTTC	CASSPTTMDYNEQFF
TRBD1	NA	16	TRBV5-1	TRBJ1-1	TGCGCCAGCAGCTTCGTAGGTGGGACAGGGGGCTCTGAAGCTTTCTTT	CASSFVGGTGGSEAFF
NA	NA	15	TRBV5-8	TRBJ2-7	TGTGCCAGCAGCTTGTCGATTTTAGGGATCCACGAGCAGTACTTC	CASSLSILGIHEQYF
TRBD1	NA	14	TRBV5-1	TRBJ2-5	TGCGCCAGCAGCTTGGGCAGGGGGCAACAGACCCAGTACTTC	CASSLGRGQQTQYF
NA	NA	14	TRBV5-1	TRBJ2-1	TGCGCCAGCAGCTTACTTAGCTCCTACAATGAGCAGTTCTTC	CASSLLSSYNEQFF
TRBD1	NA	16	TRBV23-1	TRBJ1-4	TGCGCCAGCAGTCAGCGGACAGGGGTGCATAATGAAAAACTGTTTTTT	CASSQRTGVHNEKLFF
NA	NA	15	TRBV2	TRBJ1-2	TGTGCCAGCAGCGCTGGACAGACCCAAGCAGATGGCTACACCTTC	CASSAGQTQADGYTF
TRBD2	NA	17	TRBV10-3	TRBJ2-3	TGTGCCACACGTAATTACGAACTAGCGGCTTATGCAGATACGCAGTATTTT	CATRNYELAAYADTQYF
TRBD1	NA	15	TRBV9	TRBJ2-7	TGTGCCAGCAGCGTAGAAGACAGGGGGGCCTACGAGCAGTACTTC	CASSVEDRGAYEQYF
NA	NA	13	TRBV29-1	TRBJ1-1	TGCAGCGTTGAACGGGGTCTGAACACTGAAGCTTTCTTT	CSVERGLNTEAFF
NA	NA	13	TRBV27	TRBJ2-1	TGTGCCAGCAGTTTCTGGCGAAGTAATGAGCAGTTCTTC	CASSFWRSNEQFF
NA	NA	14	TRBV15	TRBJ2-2	TGTGCCACCAGCACTGGGAGTCACACCGGGGAGCTGTTTTTT	CATSTGSHTGELFF
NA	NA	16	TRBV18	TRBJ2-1	TGTGCCAGCTCACCCCGGACGCGTGGACAGTCACATGAGCAGTTCTTC	CASSPRTRGQSHEQFF
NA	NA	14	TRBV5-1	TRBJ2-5	TGCGCCAGCTCAAAGCAGGGATTCCAAGAGACCCAGTACTTC	CASSKQGFQETQYF
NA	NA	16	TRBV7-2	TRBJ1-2	TGTGCCAGCAGCTTATACCATTACAGGGCCCACTATGGCTACACCTTC	CASSLYHYRAHYGYTF
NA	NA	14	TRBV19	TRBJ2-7	TGTGCCAGTAGTAGCCGGGACGGACTCTACGAGCAGTACTTC	CASSSRDGLYEQYF
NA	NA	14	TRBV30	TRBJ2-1	TGTGCCTGGATTTCCGGGACCTCCTACAATGAGCAGTTCTTC	CAWISGTSYNEQFF
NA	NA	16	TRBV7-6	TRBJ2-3	TGTGCCAGCAGCTTAGGGACCGGAGCGAACACAGATACGCAGTATTTT	CASSLGTGANTDTQYF
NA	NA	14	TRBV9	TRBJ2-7	TGTGCCAGCAGCGTCGGACCCTTAAACTACGAGCAGTACTTC	CASSVGPLNYEQYF
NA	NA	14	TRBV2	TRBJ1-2	TGTGCCAGCAAATTACTGGGGGGGATCACTGGCTACACCTTC	CASKLLGGITGYTF
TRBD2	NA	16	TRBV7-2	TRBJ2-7	TGTGCCAGCAGCTTTCTTACCGGGACTAGCGGGAGGGCGTGGTACTTC	CASSFLTGTSGRAWYF
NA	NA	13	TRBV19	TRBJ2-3	TGTGCCAGTACCGAGGTCGGCACAGATACGCAGTATTTT	CASTEVGTDTQYF
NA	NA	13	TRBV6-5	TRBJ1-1	TGTGCCAGCAGCAATTATCGGGACACTGAAGCTTTCTTT	CASSNYRDTEAFF
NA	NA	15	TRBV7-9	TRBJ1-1	TGTGCCAGCAGCTTAAGTTGGGGGAGGGACACTGAAGCTTTCTTT	CASSLSWGRDTEAFF
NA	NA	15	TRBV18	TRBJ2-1	TGTGCCAGCTCACCGAACTCTCCCTCCTACAATGAGCAGTTCTTC	CASSPNSPSYNEQFF
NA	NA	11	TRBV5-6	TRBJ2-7	TGTGCCAGCAGCCTAACCTACGAGCAGTACTTC	CASSLTYEQYF
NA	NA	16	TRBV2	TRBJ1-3	TGTGCCAGCACTCTCCTACCAGGGACCTCTGGAAACACCATATATTTT	CASTLLPGTSGNTIYF
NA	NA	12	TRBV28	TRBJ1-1	TGTGCCAGCCGGGTTTCGAGCACTGAAGCTTTCTTT	CASRVSSTEAFF
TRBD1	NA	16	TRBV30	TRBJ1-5	TGTGCCTGGAGTGAATACGGACAGGGGGCCGGGCAGCCCCAGCATTTT	CAWSEYGQGAGQPQHF
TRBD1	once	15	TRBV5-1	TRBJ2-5	TGCGCCAGCAGCCTGGGGACAGGCCCCGCAGGGACCCAGTACTTC	CASSLGTGPAGTQYF
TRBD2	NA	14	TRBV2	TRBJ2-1	TGTGCCAGCAGACTAGCGGGAGGCGACAATGAGCAGTTCTTC	CASRLAGGDNEQFF
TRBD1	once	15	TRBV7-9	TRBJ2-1	TGTGCCAGCAGCACGGGACAGGGGGCGTTTGGTGAGCAGTTCTTC	CASSTGQGAFGEQFF
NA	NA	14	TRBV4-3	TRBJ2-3	TGCGCCAGCAGCCTAGCAACAGGAACAGATACGCAGTATTTT	CASSLATGTDTQYF
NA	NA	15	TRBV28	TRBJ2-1	TGTGCCAGCTCTCCTACCGGAAGGGCCGGCAATGAGCAGTTCTTC	CASSPTGRAGNEQFF
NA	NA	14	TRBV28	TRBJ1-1	TGTGCCAGCAGTTTGTGGGGGGCGCAGACTGAAGCTTTCTTT	CASSLWGAQTEAFF
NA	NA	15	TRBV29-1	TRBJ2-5	TGCAGCGTTGAGGGTTCTACAGGGCATCTGGAGACCCAGTACTTC	CSVEGSTGHLETQYF
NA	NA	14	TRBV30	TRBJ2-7	TGTGCCTGGGCCCCGTGGGGCGGCTCCTACGAGCAGTACTTC	CAWAPWGGSYEQYF
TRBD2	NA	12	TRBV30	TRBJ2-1	TGTGCCTGGAGAGGGCTAGCGGGAGAGCAGTTCTTC	CAWRGLAGEQFF
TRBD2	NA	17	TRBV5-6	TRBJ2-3	TGTGCCAGCAGCCCACTAGCGGGAGGGAAGGGCGCAGATACGCAGTATTTT	CASSPLAGGKGADTQYF
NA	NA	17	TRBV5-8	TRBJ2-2	TGTGCCAGCAGCTTCCTCCGCAGTCTAGCCATCACCGGGGAGCTGTTTTTT	CASSFLRSLAITGELFF